The 15 T cell receptor beta chains listed next were all sequenced from one sample in a study of blood T cell repertoires in COVID-19 (TCRdb year 2020). The library was made by the immunoSEQ multiplex PCR assay. TCRdb limited this immuneACCESS table to in-frame rearrangements with V and J called. A share of clones is missing; checked studies link under half to unresolved V genes, and the rest is unexplained. The sample table holds 150,000 to 200,000 clones, of which about 91% were seen once. In total, the top ten clones hold more than 3.5% of the sample. The sequenced sample was peripheral blood. The receptors were gathered from a woman in her 30s with acute or convalescent COVID-19.

This clone has only one observation. The CDR3 reads CSAILPYNEQFF. DNA of the CDR3: TGCAGCGCTATTCTCCCCTACAATGAGCAGTTCTTC. The chain combines TRBV29-1 with TRBJ2-1; no clear D. The CDR3 is made up of 12 amino acids. Trimming left V 7 bases short and J 2 bases short, with 9 bases between. Germline V CDR1 and CDR2: SQVTM, ANQGSEA.

The chain links TRBV5-6 to TRBJ2-7; TRBD2 is a possible D gene (6 bases). Deletions cut 4 bases from V and 2 bases from J, with 16 bases between. The CDR3 consists of 15 residues. Germline CDR1 SGHDT, CDR2 YYEEEE. The CDR3 sequence: CASSHGGIFPYEQYF. In DNA form, the CDR3 reads TGTGCCAGCAGCCACGGCGGGATCTTCCCCTACGAGCAGTACTTC.

V and J are TRBV11-3 and TRBJ2-3; D remains unclear. Germline CDR1 SGHNT, CDR2 YENEEA. This CDR3 is built from 17 residues. V was pared by 1 base and J by 2 bases, with 16 bases between. CDR3 amino acids: CASSLGFSFGNTDTQYF. CDR3 DNA sequence: TGTGCCAGCAGCTTAGGGTTTAGTTTTGGTAACACAGATACGCAGTATTTT.

The rearrangement joins TRBV2 to TRBJ2-5; D is undetermined. The germline V and J ends were trimmed by 2 bases and 4 bases, with 5 bases remaining between them. Germline V gene lookup returns CDR1 SNHLY and CDR2 FYNNEI. The CDR3 has 12 amino acids. This CDR3 reads CASSEQLETQYF. CDR3 in DNA: TGTGCCAGCAGTGAACAATTAGAGACCCAGTACTTC.

This rearrangement joins TRBV19 to TRBJ1-2; no firm D call. Per the germline V gene, CDR1 is LNHDA and CDR2 is SQIVND (reference sequence). This CDR3 contains 12 residues. Trimming left V 3 bases short and J 8 bases short, with 10 bases between. CDR3 coding DNA: TGTGCCAGTAGTATCCTAGGAGGAGGCTACACCTTC. This sequence encodes CASSILGGGYTF. The full variable domain, with the rest looked up from reference TRBV19 and TRBJ1-2, is DGGITQSPKYLFRKEGQNVTLSCEQNLNHDAMYWYRQDPGQGLRLIYYSQIVNDFQKGDIAEGYSVSREKKESFPLTVTSAQKNPTAFYLCASSILGGGYTFGSGTRLTVV.

The gene calls are TRBV29-1 and TRBJ1-1, with D perhaps matching TRBD1 (5 bases). This CDR3 is built from 13 residues. Trimming removed 6 bases from V and 2 bases from J, with 13 bases in between. CDR1 is SQVTM, CDR2 ANQGSEA, per germline. The CDR3 loop is CSVERQLNTEAFF. Here the CDR3 DNA reads TGCAGCGTAGAACGACAGCTCAACACTGAAGCTTTCTTT.

The chain recombines TRBV24-1 with TRBJ2-3, with a tentative D call TRBD1 (5 bases). The V and J ends lost 9 bases and 1 base respectively, with 10 bases between them. From germline, CDR1 is KGHDR and CDR2 SFDVKD. The CDR3 is 13 amino acids. CDR3 in amino acids: CATRQTGTDTQYF. The CDR3 DNA is TGTGCCACCCGACAGACAGGCACAGATACGCAGTATTTT.

The gene calls are TRBV27 and TRBJ1-2; 8 bases fit TRBD1. CDR1 and CDR2 from the germline V gene are MNHEY and SMNVEV (reference sequence). The CDR3 totals 12 residues. V trimming: 3 bases; J trimming: 8 bases; junction bases outside the gene matches: 2. CDR3 region: CASSLDREGYTF. In DNA, the CDR3 is TGTGCCAGCAGTTTGGACAGGGAGGGCTACACCTTC.

This sequence joins TRBV5-1 and TRBJ1-1; D unresolved. V lost 0 bases and J 5 bases, leaving 14 bases between the germline ends. The CDR3 runs to 15 residues. In germline, CDR1 is SGHRS, CDR2 YFSETQ. This CDR3 reads CASSLARAIGTEAFF. The CDR3 DNA reads as TGCGCCAGCAGCTTGGCGCGGGCAATCGGAACTGAAGCTTTCTTT.

This chain uses TRBV28 with TRBJ1-3; the D gene is possibly TRBD1 (5 bases). V lost 3 bases and J lost 4, with 16 bases in between. The germline V gene encodes CDR1 MDHEN and CDR2 SYDVKM. The CDR3 totals 16 residues. This CDR3 is CASSLHQGSFGNTIYF. The DNA of the CDR3 is TGTGCCAGCAGTTTGCACCAGGGATCTTTCGGAAACACCATATATTTT.

The chain combines TRBV4-2 with TRBJ2-1, with 10 bases aligning to TRBD2. CDR1 and CDR2 (germline): LGHNA, YNFKEQ. J lost 8 bases, V lost 0 bases, and 13 bases had no gene match. CDR3 length equals 18 residues. The CDR3 nucleotides are TGTGCCAGCAGCCAAGATCCCCGAGGCGCTAGCGGGAGCGATGAGCAGTTCTTC. Translation: CASSQDPRGASGSDEQFF.

The J gene is TRBJ2-5, the V gene TRBV30; D uncertain. The ends were cut back, 1 base at V and 5 bases at J, with 14 bases in the middle. The CDR3 sequence is 14 residues long. The V gene's germline CDR1 is GTSNPN and CDR2 SVGIG (reference sequence). The CDR3 sequence is CAWSGPPVLETQYF. CDR3 bases: TGTGCCTGGAGTGGCCCCCCGGTGTTGGAGACCCAGTACTTC.

The table lists this clone with a few counts. The chain links TRBV30 to TRBJ1-4; D remains ambiguous. Trimming pared 8 bases from V and 7 bases from J, leaving 11 bases between. Germline values: CDR1 GTSNPN, CDR2 SVGIG (reference sequence). There are 11 residues in the CDR3. The CDR3 DNA reads as TGTGCCGCATCCCTCAGTGAAAAACTGTTTTTT. Translating gives CAASLSEKLFF.

V and J are TRBV9 and TRBJ1-5, with D unresolved. The V and J ends lost 4 bases and 4 bases respectively, with 9 bases between them. From germline, CDR1 is SGDLS and CDR2 YYNGEE. This CDR3 comprises 13 residues. The DNA for the CDR3 is TGTGCCAGCAGCTCAGGACTGAATCAGCCCCAGCATTTT. It yields the protein CASSSGLNQPQHF.

The chain links TRBV30 to TRBJ1-4; 7 nucleotides line up with TRBD1. The CDR3 runs 14 residues. The J segment lost 4 bases and the V segment lost 2 bases, leaving 4 bases of the junction unmatched. Germline V gene data show CDR1 as GTSNPN and CDR2 as SVGIG (reference sequence). CDR3 residues: CAWSTDRFNEKLFF. The CDR3 DNA sequence: TGTGCCTGGAGTACGGACAGGTTTAATGAAAAACTGTTTTTT.